These 16 T cell receptor beta chains were all obtained from the same sample, sequenced in a study of T-cell memory formation after mild COVID-19. Each CDR3 protein is one row after TCRdb ran MiXCR on the 5' RACE reads. The table shows 540,000 or so distinct CDR3 sequences, with roughly 22% occurring only once. Sequencing was carried out using PBMCs or a T cell subset sorted from them (not recorded which). Receptors originate from an adult woman who had mild COVID-19 (a few samples of this study predate the infection). Cell type and time point are not known.

The chain uses TRBV10-3 and TRBJ1-1, with D perhaps TRBD1 (6 bases). V shed 11 bases and J shed 3 bases, with 10 bases lying between them. The CDR3 extends over 11 amino acids. The germline V gene encodes CDR1 ENHRY and CDR2 SYGVKD. The CDR3 loop is CASEGDTEAFF. The CDR3 DNA follows: TGTGCCTCGGAGGGGGACACTGAAGCTTTCTTT.

The J gene is TRBJ2-3, the V gene TRBV3-2. TRBV3-2 is classified as a pseudogene. This CDR3 has 14 amino acids. The CDR3 DNA follows: TGTGCCAGCAGCCAAGGACTAGCTGCAGATACGCAGTATTTT. This sequence encodes CASSQGLAADTQYF.

The V gene is TRBV7-2, the J gene TRBJ2-7; 7 bases match TRBD1. V trimming: 3 bases; J trimming: 2 bases; junction bases outside the gene matches: 10. CDR1 is SGHTA, CDR2 FQGNSA, per germline. The CDR3 spans 16 residues. The CDR3 here is CASSFTGRGYTYEQYF. DNA of the CDR3: TGTGCCAGCAGCTTCACGGGCAGGGGGTATACCTACGAGCAGTACTTC.

The chain carries TRBV4-1 and TRBJ2-2; TRBD2 matches 7 bases. The CDR3 has 18 amino acids. CDR1 and CDR2 (germline): MGHRA, YSYEKL. V shed 0 bases and J 2 bases; nucleotides not matched to a gene: 9. The CDR3 coding sequence is TGCGCCAGCAGCCAAGAAACCCCGGGACTAACAAACACCGGGGAGCTGTTTTTT. Encoded protein: CASSQETPGLTNTGELFF.

This clonotype came up a few times. V is TRBV30 and J is TRBJ2-3; D assignment may be TRBD1 or TRBD2 (5 bases each). The length of the CDR3 is 13 residues. V shed 0 bases and J shed 10 bases, with 14 bases lying between them. Germline assignment: CDR1 GTSNPN and CDR2 SVGIG (reference sequence). CDR3 protein: CAWSVLEGIPQYF. CDR3 nucleotides: TGTGCCTGGAGTGTACTTGAGGGGATTCCGCAGTATTTT.

This chain connects TRBV5-1 to TRBJ2-3; 9 bases fit TRBD1. This CDR3 is 13 amino acids long. Germline V gives CDR1 SGHRS, CDR2 YFSETQ. Trimming removed 4 bases from V and 14 bases from J; junction bases left unmatched: 11. The DNA of the CDR3 is TGCGCCAGCAGCATCCAACCGGGACAGGGTGGGTATTTT. As protein: CASSIQPGQGGYF.

The chain uses TRBV5-4 and TRBJ2-7, with 13 bases matching TRBD2. Germline lookup yields CDR1 SGHNT and CDR2 YYREEE (reference sequence). The CDR3 contains 16 residues. V trimming: 4 bases; J trimming: 4 bases; junction bases outside the gene matches: 8. CDR3 nucleotide sequence: TGTGCCAGCAGCATGGGGGGACTAGCGGGACAGTACGAGCAGTACTTC. As protein: CASSMGGLAGQYEQYF.

The rearrangement joins TRBV7-9 to TRBJ2-5, with D uncertain. This CDR3 region has 11 residues. V lost 5 bases and J lost 5, with 6 bases in between. Germline V gene data show CDR1 as SEHNR and CDR2 as FQNEAQ (reference sequence). The CDR3 loop reads CASSRTETQYF. For the CDR3, the DNA is TGTGCCAGCAGCCGAACGGAGACCCAGTACTTC.

This clonotype has a handful of counts. This sequence joins TRBV7-3 and TRBJ1-1; tentative D call: TRBD1 (5 bases). Germline lookup yields CDR1 SGHTA and CDR2 FQGTGA. This CDR3 region has 15 residues. Trimming pared 1 base from V and 1 base from J, leaving 10 bases between. The CDR3 reads CASSLRGSGNTEAFF. The CDR3 nucleotides are TGTGCCAGCAGCTTAAGGGGGAGTGGGAACACTGAAGCTTTCTTT.

The CDR3 region has the DNA TGCGCCAGCAGCTTGGCGGAGGGTACGGTAAAAGAGACCCAGTACTTC. It is translated as CASSLAEGTVKETQYF. The rearrangement uses TRBV5-1 and TRBJ2-5, with TRBD2 as a possible D gene (6 bases). This CDR3 has 16 amino acids. Per germline, CDR1 SGHRS and CDR2 YFSETQ. Trimming took 0 bases from V and 3 from J, leaving 15 bases between them.

The rearrangement joins TRBV7-2 to TRBJ1-2; D gene unclear. Deletions cut 2 bases from V and 0 bases from J, with 7 bases between. The CDR3 sequence is 14 residues long. The germline CDR1 and CDR2 sequences are SGHTA and FQGNSA. The chain's CDR3 is CASSLYGANYGYTF. The CDR3 DNA is TGTGCCAGCAGCTTATACGGAGCTAACTATGGCTACACCTTC.

This chain joins TRBV5-1 and TRBJ1-1; 9 bases line up with TRBD1. V trimming: 3 bases; J trimming: 1 base; junction bases outside the gene matches: 7. This CDR3 has 16 residues. CDR1 and CDR2 (germline): SGHRS, YFSETQ. CDR3 sequence: CASSSTGTGRNTEAFF. CDR3 bases: TGCGCCAGCAGCTCGACCGGGACAGGGCGGAACACTGAAGCTTTCTTT. Combining the CDR3 with reference TRBV5-1 and TRBJ1-1 gives the whole variable domain KAGVTQTPRYLIKTRGQQVTLSCSPISGHRSVSWYQQTPGQGLQFLFEYFSETQRNKGNFPGRFSGRQFSNSRSEMNVSTLELGDSALYLCASSSTGTGRNTEAFFGQGTRLTVV.

For this clonotype: A much larger clone differs by one base, so this may be a read error. The chain has TRBV20-1 and TRBJ2-7, with 11 bases fitting TRBD1. CDR3 length: 15 residues. The V gene end was trimmed by 6 bases and the J gene end by 6 bases; junction bases not matched to a gene: 13. The germline CDR1 and CDR2 sequences are DFQATT and SNEGSKA (reference sequence). The CDR3 here is CSAEPRDRGLGEQYF. The CDR3, as DNA: TGCAGTGCCGAACCGAGGGACAGGGGGTTAGGCGAGCAGTACTTC.

V and J are TRBV12-3 or TRBV12-4 and TRBJ1-3; D unresolved. This CDR3 is built from 16 residues. The V gene lost 7 bases and the J gene lost 0 bases, with 16 bases spanning the gap. For the CDR3, the DNA is TGTGCCAGCACCCCCGTAGGGCAACGCTCTGGAAACACCATATATTTT. Its translation: CASTPVGQRSGNTIYF.

The V gene is TRBV9, the J gene TRBJ2-3; TRBD2 aligns across 11 bases. The CDR3 totals 15 residues. The V and J ends lost 0 bases and 6 bases, in that order; junction bases with no gene match: 3. The germline CDR1 and CDR2 sequences are SGDLS and YYNGEE. The CDR3 reads CASSVGSSGRDTQYF. CDR3 nucleotide sequence: TGTGCCAGCAGCGTAGGGTCTAGCGGGAGGGATACGCAGTATTTT.

The chain recombines TRBV6-6 with TRBJ1-1, with D hard to call. Germline CDR1 MNHNY, CDR2 SVGAGI (reference sequence). V was trimmed by 1 base and J by 6 bases, leaving 3 bases between them. The CDR3 sequence is 11 residues long. The CDR3 sequence: CASSYWAEAFF. DNA for the CDR3: TGTGCCAGCAGTTACTGGGCTGAAGCTTTCTTT.